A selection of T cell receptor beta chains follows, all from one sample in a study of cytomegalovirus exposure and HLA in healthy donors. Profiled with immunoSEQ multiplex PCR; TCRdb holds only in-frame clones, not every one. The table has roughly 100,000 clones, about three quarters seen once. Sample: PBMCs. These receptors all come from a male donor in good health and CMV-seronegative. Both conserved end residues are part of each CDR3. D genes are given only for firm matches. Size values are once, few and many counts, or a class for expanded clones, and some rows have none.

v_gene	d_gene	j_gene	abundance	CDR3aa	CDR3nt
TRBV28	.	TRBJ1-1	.	CASTTTGEAFF	TGTGCCAGCACTACTACAGGGGAAGCTTTCTTT
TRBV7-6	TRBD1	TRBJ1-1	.	CASSLEGTGGTEAFF	TGTGCCAGCAGCTTAGAAGGGACAGGGGGCACTGAAGCTTTCTTT
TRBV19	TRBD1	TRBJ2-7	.	CASSISQGSGYEQYF	TGTGCCAGTAGTATTTCACAGGGGTCGGGCTACGAGCAGTACTTC
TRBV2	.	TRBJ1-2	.	CASRFLGYTF	TGTGCCAGCAGATTCCTGGGCTACACCTTC
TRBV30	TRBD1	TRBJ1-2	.	CAWSVIKRTGYGYTF	TGTGCCTGGAGTGTAATAAAAAGGACAGGCTATGGCTACACCTTC
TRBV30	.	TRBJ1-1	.	CAWMAAGTEAFF	TGTGCCTGGATGGCGGCGGGCACTGAAGCTTTCTTT
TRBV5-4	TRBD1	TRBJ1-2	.	CASSLDGTAFYGYTF	TGTGCCAGCAGCTTGGATGGGACAGCCTTTTATGGCTACACCTTC
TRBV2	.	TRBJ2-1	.	CASGTFGFREQFF	TGTGCCAGTGGGACATTCGGTTTCCGTGAGCAGTTCTTC
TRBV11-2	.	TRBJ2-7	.	CASRKVSGTPYEQYF	TGTGCCAGTCGTAAAGTATCCGGGACACCCTACGAGCAGTACTTC
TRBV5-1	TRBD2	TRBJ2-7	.	CASSQGLAGGEQYF	TGCGCCAGCAGCCAAGGGCTAGCGGGGGGCGAGCAGTACTTC
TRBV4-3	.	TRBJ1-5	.	CASSQDLGDQPQHF	TGCGCCAGCAGCCAAGATCTCGGGGATCAGCCCCAGCATTTT
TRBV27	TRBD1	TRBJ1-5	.	CASTRGLGQPQHF	TGTGCCAGCACCAGGGGGCTGGGTCAGCCCCAGCATTTT
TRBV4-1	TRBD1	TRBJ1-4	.	CASSQRTGRNEKLFF	TGCGCCAGCAGCCAGAGGACAGGGAGGAATGAAAAACTGTTTTTT
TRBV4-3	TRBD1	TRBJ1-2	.	CASSQGTGLSGYTF	TGCGCCAGCAGCCAAGGGACAGGGCTCTCTGGCTACACCTTC
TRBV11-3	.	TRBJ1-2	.	CASSLGRDYGYTF	TGTGCCAGCAGCTTAGGTAGAGACTATGGCTACACCTTC
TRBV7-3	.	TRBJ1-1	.	CASSLGGENTEAFF	TGTGCCAGCAGCTTAGGAGGGGAAAACACTGAAGCTTTCTTT
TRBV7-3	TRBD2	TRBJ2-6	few	CASSLSIPGGFTGANVLTF	TGTGCCAGCAGCTTAAGTATACCGGGAGGCTTCACTGGGGCCAACGTCCTGACTTTC
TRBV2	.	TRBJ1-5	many	CASRVDRSPQPQHF	TGTGCCAGCAGGGTGGACAGAAGCCCCCAGCCCCAGCATTTT
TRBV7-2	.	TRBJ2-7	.	CASSSAGQQYF	TGTGCCAGCAGCTCAGCGGGCCAGCAGTACTTC
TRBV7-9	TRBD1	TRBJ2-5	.	CASSFGRDSSGETQYF	TGTGCCAGCAGCTTTGGTCGGGACAGTAGTGGGGAGACCCAGTACTTC
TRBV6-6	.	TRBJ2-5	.	CASSYVQGWETQYF	TGTGCCAGCAGTTACGTACAGGGATGGGAGACCCAGTACTTC
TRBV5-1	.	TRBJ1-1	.	CASSLLDRVNTEAFF	TGCGCCAGCAGCTTGCTGGACAGAGTGAACACTGAAGCTTTCTTT
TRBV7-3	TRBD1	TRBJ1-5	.	CASSLMRQGVICYQPQHF	TGTGCCAGCAGCTTAATGAGACAGGGAGTAATCTGTTATCAGCCCCAGCATTTT
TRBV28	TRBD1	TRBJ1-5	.	CASSVTGGQPQHF	TGTGCCAGCAGTGTCACAGGGGGCCAGCCCCAGCATTTT
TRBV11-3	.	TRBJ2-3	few	CASSQSASGGTDTQYF	TGTGCCAGCAGCCAGTCCGCCTCGGGTGGCACAGATACGCAGTATTTT
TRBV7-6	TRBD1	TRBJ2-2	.	CASSLAGTGGELFF	TGTGCCAGCAGCTTAGCCGGGACAGGGGGGGAGCTGTTTTTT
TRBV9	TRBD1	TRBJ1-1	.	CASSVTGANTEAFF	TGTGCCAGCAGCGTGACAGGGGCAAACACTGAAGCTTTCTTT
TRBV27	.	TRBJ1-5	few	CASSLWAVGGNQPQHF	TGTGCCAGCAGTTTATGGGCAGTCGGTGGCAATCAGCCCCAGCATTTT
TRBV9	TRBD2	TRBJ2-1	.	CASSVATSGSFYEQFF	TGTGCCAGCAGCGTGGCAACTAGCGGGAGTTTCTATGAGCAGTTCTTC
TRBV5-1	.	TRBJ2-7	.	CASSLSPGLAYEQYF	TGCGCCAGCAGCTTGTCTCCAGGGCTAGCCTACGAGCAGTACTTC
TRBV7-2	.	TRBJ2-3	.	CASSGQRTDTQYF	TGTGCCAGCAGCGGACAGCGCACAGATACGCAGTATTTT
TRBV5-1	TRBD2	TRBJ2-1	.	CASSPLAGDYNEQFF	TGCGCCAGCAGCCCGCTAGCGGGGGACTACAATGAGCAGTTCTTC
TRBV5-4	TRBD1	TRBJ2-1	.	CAMLRDRAYNEQFF	TGTGCCATGCTCCGGGACAGGGCCTACAATGAGCAGTTCTTC
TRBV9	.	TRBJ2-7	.	CASSPQSWDTSYEQYF	TGTGCCAGCAGCCCTCAATCCTGGGACACCTCCTACGAGCAGTACTTC
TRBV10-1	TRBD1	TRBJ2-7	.	CASSVSGQGRHEQYF	TGCGCCAGCAGTGTATCGGGACAGGGCCGCCACGAGCAGTACTTC
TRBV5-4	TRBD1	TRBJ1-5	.	CASSATGQVSRQPQHF	TGTGCCAGCAGCGCGACCGGACAGGTCTCTAGGCAGCCCCAGCATTTT
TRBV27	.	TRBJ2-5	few	CASSYLPGGETQYF	TGTGCCAGCAGTTATCTACCAGGGGGGGAGACCCAGTACTTC
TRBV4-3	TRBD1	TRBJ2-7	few	CASSQETGQGGNEQYF	TGCGCCAGCAGCCAAGAGACCGGACAGGGGGGGAATGAGCAGTACTTC